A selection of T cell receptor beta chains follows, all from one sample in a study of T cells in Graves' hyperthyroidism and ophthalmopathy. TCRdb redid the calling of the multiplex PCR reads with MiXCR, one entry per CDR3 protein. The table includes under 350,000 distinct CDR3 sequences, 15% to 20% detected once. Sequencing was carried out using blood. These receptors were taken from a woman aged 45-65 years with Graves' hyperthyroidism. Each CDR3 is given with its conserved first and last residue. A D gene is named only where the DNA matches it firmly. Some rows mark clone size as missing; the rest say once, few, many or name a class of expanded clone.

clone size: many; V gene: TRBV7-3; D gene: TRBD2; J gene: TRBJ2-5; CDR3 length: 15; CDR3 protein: CASSYSGTSGETQYF; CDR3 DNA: TGTGCCAGCAGCTATTCCGGGACTAGCGGGGAGACCCAGTACTTC
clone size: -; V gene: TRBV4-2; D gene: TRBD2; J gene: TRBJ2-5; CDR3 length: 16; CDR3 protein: CASSQEPSGTEETQYF; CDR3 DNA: TGTGCCAGCAGCCAAGAGCCCAGCGGGACGGAAGAGACCCAGTACTTC
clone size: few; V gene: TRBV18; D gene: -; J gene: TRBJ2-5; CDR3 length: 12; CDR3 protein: CASSPGIKTQYF; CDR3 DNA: TGTGCCAGCTCACCAGGGATCAAGACCCAGTACTTC
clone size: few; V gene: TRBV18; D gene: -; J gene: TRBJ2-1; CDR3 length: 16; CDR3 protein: CASSPVRPGRDNEQFF; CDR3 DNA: TGTGCCAGCTCACCAGTGAGGCCAGGGCGAGACAATGAGCAGTTCTTC
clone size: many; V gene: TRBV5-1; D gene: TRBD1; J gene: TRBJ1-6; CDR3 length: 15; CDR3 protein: CASSLMTGGNSPLHF; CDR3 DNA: TGCGCCAGCAGCTTGATGACAGGGGGAAATTCACCCCTCCACTTT
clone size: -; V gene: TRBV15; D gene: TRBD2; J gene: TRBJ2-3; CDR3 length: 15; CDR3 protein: CATSSPLGTSVRQYF; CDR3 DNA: TGTGCCACCAGCAGCCCCCTCGGGACTAGCGTGCGGCAGTATTTT
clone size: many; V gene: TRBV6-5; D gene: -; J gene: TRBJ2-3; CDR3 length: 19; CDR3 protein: CASSYVAPLPSDSTDTQYF; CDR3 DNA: TGTGCCAGCAGTTACGTGGCTCCCCTCCCTAGTGATAGCACAGATACGCAGTATTTT
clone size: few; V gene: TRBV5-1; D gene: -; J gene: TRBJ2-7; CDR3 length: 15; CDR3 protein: CASSLGGLPSYEQYF; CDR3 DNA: TGCGCCAGCAGCTTGGGCGGGCTGCCGTCCTACGAGCAGTACTTC
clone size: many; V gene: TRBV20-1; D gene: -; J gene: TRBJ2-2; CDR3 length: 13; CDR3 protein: CSAMDSGTGELFF; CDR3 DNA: TGCAGTGCTATGGACAGTGGCACCGGGGAGCTGTTTTTT
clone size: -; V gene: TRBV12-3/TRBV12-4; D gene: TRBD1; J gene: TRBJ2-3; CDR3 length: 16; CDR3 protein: CASSLASDRETDTQYF; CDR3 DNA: TGTGCCAGCAGTTTAGCCTCGGACAGGGAGACAGATACGCAGTATTTT
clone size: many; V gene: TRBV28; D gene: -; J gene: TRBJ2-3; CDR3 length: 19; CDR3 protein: CASSSGVDRQRWVTDTQYF; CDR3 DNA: TGTGCCAGCAGTTCGGGGGTGGATAGACAGAGATGGGTCACAGATACGCAGTATTTT
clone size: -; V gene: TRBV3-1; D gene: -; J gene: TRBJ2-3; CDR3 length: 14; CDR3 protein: CASSLGRNADTQYF; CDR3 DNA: TGTGCCAGCAGCCTCGGCCGAAACGCAGATACGCAGTATTTT
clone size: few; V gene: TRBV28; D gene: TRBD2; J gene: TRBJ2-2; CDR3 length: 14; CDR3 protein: CASGTSGDTGELFF; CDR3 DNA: TGTGCCTCCGGGACTAGCGGGGACACCGGGGAGCTGTTTTTT
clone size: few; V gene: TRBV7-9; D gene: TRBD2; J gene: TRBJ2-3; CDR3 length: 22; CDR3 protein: CASSLSGISRLAGGLSTDTQYF; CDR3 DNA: TGTGCCAGCAGCTTGAGTGGGATTTCGAGACTAGCGGGAGGGCTGAGTACAGATACGCAGTATTTT
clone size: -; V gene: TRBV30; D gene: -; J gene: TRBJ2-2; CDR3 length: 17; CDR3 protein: CAWARVGLRGDTGELFF; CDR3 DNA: TGTGCCTGGGCTAGAGTCGGGCTGAGGGGAGACACCGGGGAGCTGTTTTTT
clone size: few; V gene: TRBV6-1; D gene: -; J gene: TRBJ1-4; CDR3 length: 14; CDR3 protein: CASTDSSTNEKLFF; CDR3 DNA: TGTGCCAGCACTGACAGCTCAACTAATGAAAAACTGTTTTTT
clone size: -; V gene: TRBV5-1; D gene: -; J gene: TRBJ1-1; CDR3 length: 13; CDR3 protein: CASSATPNTEAFF; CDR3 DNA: TGCGCCAGCAGCGCGACACCGAACACTGAAGCTTTCTTT
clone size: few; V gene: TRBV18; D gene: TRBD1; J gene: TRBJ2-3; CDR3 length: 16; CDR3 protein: CASSPVGTGNPDTQYF; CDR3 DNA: TGTGCCAGCTCACCAGTAGGGACAGGGAATCCAGATACGCAGTATTTT
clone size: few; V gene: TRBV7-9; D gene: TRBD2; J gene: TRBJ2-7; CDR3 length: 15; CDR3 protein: CASSLVRGMVYEQYF; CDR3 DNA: TGTGCCAGCAGCTTAGTGCGGGGGATGGTCTACGAGCAGTACTTC
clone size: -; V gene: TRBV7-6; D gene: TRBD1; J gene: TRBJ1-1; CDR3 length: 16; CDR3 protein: CASSLGRTGVNTEAFF; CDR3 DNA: TGTGCCAGCAGCTTAGGCAGGACAGGGGTGAACACTGAAGCTTTCTTT
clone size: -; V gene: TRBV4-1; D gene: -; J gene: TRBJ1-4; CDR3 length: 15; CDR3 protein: CASSQAPGQGEKLFF; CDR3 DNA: TGCGCCAGCAGCCAAGCACCGGGACAAGGGGAAAAACTGTTTTTT
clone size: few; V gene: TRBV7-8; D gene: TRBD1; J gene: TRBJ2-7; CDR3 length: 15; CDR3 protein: CASSLRLQGALEQYF; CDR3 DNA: TGTGCCAGCAGCTTAAGGTTACAGGGGGCTCTCGAGCAGTACTTC
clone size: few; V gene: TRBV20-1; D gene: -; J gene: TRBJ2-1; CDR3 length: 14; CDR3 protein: CSARSRRQWWEQFF; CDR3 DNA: TGCAGTGCTAGATCGCGCCGCCAATGGTGGGAGCAGTTCTTC
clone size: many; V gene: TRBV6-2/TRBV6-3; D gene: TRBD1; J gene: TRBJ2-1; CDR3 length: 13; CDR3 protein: CASSLGQGTEQFF; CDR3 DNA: TGTGCCAGCAGTTTAGGACAGGGGACTGAGCAGTTCTTC
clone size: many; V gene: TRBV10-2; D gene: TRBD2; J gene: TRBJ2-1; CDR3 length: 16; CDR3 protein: CASIPVSGSSYNEQFF; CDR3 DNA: TGCGCCAGCATCCCCGTTAGCGGGAGCTCCTACAATGAGCAGTTCTTC
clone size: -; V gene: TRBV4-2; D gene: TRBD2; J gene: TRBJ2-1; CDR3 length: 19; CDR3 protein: CASSQGEERGPNALEEQFF; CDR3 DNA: TGTGCCAGCAGCCAGGGGGAGGAGCGGGGGCCAAACGCGTTAGAGGAGCAGTTCTTC
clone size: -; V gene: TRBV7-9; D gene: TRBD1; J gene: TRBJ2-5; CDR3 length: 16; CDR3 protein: CASSLGTQGARKTQYF; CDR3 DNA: TGTGCCAGCAGCTTAGGAACACAGGGGGCAAGGAAGACCCAGTACTTC